This T cell receptor (beta chain) was profiled in a study of T-cell reconstitution after alpha-beta-depleted transplantation in children. A TCRbeta library incorporating unique molecular identifiers was prepared. TCRdb redid the calling of the PCR reads with MiXCR, one entry per CDR3 protein. The sample contains about a million distinct CDR3 sequences, roughly 29% of which appear only once. CDR1 is SQVTM and CDR2 is ANQGSEA in the germline V gene. After removal of 2 bases from V and 2 bases from J, the junction contained 5 bases not matched to a gene. CDR3 length: 14 residues. With respect to this clonotype: Its antigen is undetermined.

Study outcomes and limitations: Reportedly, alpha-beta T cells present about two months post-transplant originated from several hundred expanded clones of graft origin. The study traced high day-60 TCRbeta diversity in some patients to surviving recipient T cells and thymic progenitors.

This receptor was taken from a boy under two years old who had a stem cell transplant for SCID, so the T cells may come from the graft donor. This material consisted of PBMCs, mostly from graft donor cells, taken 360 days after TCRalphabeta/CD19-depleted stem cell transplant. The rearrangement joins TRBV29-1 to TRBJ2-5, with 7 bases aligning to TRBD1. The CDR3 loop reads CSVEPGQLQETQYF. Written as DNA, the CDR3 is TGCAGCGTTGAACCGGGACAGCTTCAAGAGACCCAGTACTTC.